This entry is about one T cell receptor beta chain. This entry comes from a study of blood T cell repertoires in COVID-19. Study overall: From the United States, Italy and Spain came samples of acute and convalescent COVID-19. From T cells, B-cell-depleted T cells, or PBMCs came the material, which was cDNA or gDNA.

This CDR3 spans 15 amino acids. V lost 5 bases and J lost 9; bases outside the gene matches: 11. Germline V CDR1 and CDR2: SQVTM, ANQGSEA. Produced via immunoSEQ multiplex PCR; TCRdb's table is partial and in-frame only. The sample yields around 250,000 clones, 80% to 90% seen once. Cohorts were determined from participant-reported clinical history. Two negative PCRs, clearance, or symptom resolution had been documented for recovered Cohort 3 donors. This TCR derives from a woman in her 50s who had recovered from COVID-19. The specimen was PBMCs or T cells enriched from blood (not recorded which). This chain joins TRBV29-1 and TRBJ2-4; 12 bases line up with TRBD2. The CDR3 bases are TGCAGCGTTCGACTAGCGGGAGCCCTCGGGGGCATTCAGTACTTC. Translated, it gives CSVRLAGALGGIQYF.